This T cell receptor (beta chain) was recovered during a study of identical twins. General study findings and limits: Models predicted less out-of-frame TCR alpha sharing in monozygotic twins than was found. Invariant MAIT and iNKT cells could partly confound zero-insertion analyses. Sequences that were out-of-frame, alpha and twin-shared displayed an excess of low generation probability.

TCRdb recomputed calls from the 5' RACE reads with MiXCR, one row per CDR3 protein. Counted here are approximately 350,000 distinct CDR3 sequences, approximately 13% occurring once; the ten biggest clones make up 7.2%. Healthy Caucasians alone served as donors. This clonotype has more than one count but fewer than ten. Its target is unknown. The ends were cut back, 5 bases at V and 2 bases at J, with 11 bases in the middle. CDR3 length equals 14 residues. Germline loops: CDR1 MGHRA, CDR2 YSYEKL. The sample was also linked to a second study, of yellow fever vaccine responses in identical twins.

The chain employs TRBV4-1 and TRBJ2-3, with D possibly matching TRBD2 (5 bases). Input material: CD8+ T cells sorted from blood. The receptor was derived from a woman younger than 30 in good health. The CDR3 spells CASSEEVVTDTQYF. The CDR3 bases are TGCGCCAGCAGCGAGGAGGTCGTCACAGATACGCAGTATTTT.